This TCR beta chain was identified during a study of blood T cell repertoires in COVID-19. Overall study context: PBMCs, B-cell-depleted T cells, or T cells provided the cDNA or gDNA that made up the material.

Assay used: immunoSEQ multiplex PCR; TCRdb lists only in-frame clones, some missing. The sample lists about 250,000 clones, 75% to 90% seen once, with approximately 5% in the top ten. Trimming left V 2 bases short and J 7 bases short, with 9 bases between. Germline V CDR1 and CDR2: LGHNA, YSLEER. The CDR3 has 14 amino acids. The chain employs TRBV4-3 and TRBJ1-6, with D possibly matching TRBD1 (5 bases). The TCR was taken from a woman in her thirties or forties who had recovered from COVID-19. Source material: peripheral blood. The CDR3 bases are TGCGCCAGCAGCCAAAGGCAGGGCAATTCACCCCTCCACTTT. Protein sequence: CASSQRQGNSPLHF.